The 5 T cell receptor beta chains in this list originate from one sample, sequenced in a study of shared clonotypes between healthy human individuals. TCRdb's copy holds only in-frame clones and misses some; the assay was immunoSEQ multiplex PCR. The sample holds around 510,000 clones, approximately 94% seen once. The specimen was naive CD4+ T cells sorted from blood. Specified subset: CD45RA+ positively selected. These receptor sequences come from a woman in her 30s in good health.

The chain couples TRBV5-4 to TRBJ1-3; D is uncertain. The CDR3 is 16 amino acids. CDR1 and CDR2 from the germline V gene are SGHNT and YYREEE (reference sequence). Trimming removed 4 bases from V and 0 bases from J, with 14 bases in between. The CDR3 here is CASSLADGDSGNTIYF. The CDR3 coding sequence is TGTGCCAGCAGCCTCGCCGATGGGGACTCTGGAAACACCATATATTTT.

The rearrangement joins TRBV27 to TRBJ1-1; D gene ambiguous. Germline V gene lookup returns CDR1 MNHEY and CDR2 SMNVEV (reference sequence). Trimming left V 10 bases short and J 7 bases short, with 19 bases between. The length of the CDR3 is 13 residues. CDR3 coding DNA: TGTGCCACCTCCCCCCAGGACGGATATGAAGCTTTCTTT. It yields the protein CATSPQDGYEAFF.

The chain recombines TRBV19 with TRBJ2-1; TRBD2 aligns across 10 bases. The CDR3 spans 15 residues. The ends lost 6 bases at V and 7 bases at J; junction bases unmatched: 9. Germline lookup yields CDR1 LNHDA and CDR2 SQIVND (reference sequence). CDR3 amino acids: CASSKLAGPGNEQFF. The CDR3 nucleotides read TGTGCCAGTAGCAAACTAGCGGGGCCGGGAAATGAGCAGTTCTTC.

This chain connects TRBV9 to TRBJ2-2; D uncertain. The germline V gene has CDR1 SGDLS and CDR2 YYNGEE. Trimming took off 0 bases at V and 7 bases at J, with 13 bases between the two ends. There are 15 residues in the CDR3. The chain's CDR3 is CASSVGQLPRGELFF. Here the CDR3 DNA reads TGTGCCAGCAGCGTAGGTCAACTTCCCCGCGGGGAGCTGTTTTTT.

Only one count was recorded for this clone. The CDR3 bases are TGTGCCAGTACCGACCCGGGACAGCAATACGAGCAGTACTTC. Residues: CASTDPGQQYEQYF. The chain joins TRBV19 to TRBJ2-7; 7 bases line up with TRBD1. Germline lookup yields CDR1 LNHDA and CDR2 SQIVND (reference sequence). The CDR3 extends over 14 amino acids. The V and J ends lost 7 bases and 4 bases, in that order; junction bases with no gene match: 10.